The 6 T cell receptor beta chains in this list originate from one sample, sequenced in a study of beta chain features in type 1 diabetes. The study reverse transcribed the entire isolated RNA, so it sequenced expressed TCRB transcripts. Some clones are missing from TCRdb's copy, which holds only in-frame ones; the method was immunoSEQ multiplex PCR. The sample gives around 200,000 clones, around 13% of which show up once; 0.62% is in the top ten. Sequencing was carried out using central memory CD4+ T cells from blood. These TCRs come from a woman aged 18-35 years in good health.

There are a few counts of this clone. This chain connects TRBV7-9 to TRBJ1-1; 8 bases fit TRBD1. The CDR3 runs 15 residues. Germline V gene sequence: CDR1 SEHNR, CDR2 FQNEAQ (reference sequence). The junction had 9 bases not matched to a gene; V was cut back by 3 bases and J by 6 bases. CDR3 in DNA: TGTGCCAGCAGCTTTCACACCGGACAGGGTTCTGAAGCTTTCTTT. Translation gives CASSFHTGQGSEAFF.

The chain employs TRBV18 and TRBJ1-1; 7 nucleotides align to TRBD1. From germline, CDR1 is KGHSH and CDR2 LQKENI. There are 12 residues in the CDR3. J lost 5 bases, V lost 8 bases, and 5 bases had no gene match. The CDR3: CASADRRTEAFF. In nucleotides, the CDR3 is TGTGCCAGCGCGGACAGGCGGACTGAAGCTTTCTTT.

A few counts support this clone. The chain carries TRBV7-2 and TRBJ2-7; 8 positions match TRBD2. Per germline, CDR1 SGHTA and CDR2 FQGNSA. There are 18 residues in the CDR3. Germline trimming cut 1 base from V and 5 bases from J; bases unmatched to any gene: 16. The CDR3 loop reads CASSLVLWDGGAGDEQYF. The CDR3 DNA sequence: TGTGCCAGCAGCTTAGTACTCTGGGACGGTGGAGCGGGAGACGAGCAGTACTTC.

This clone has just a few counts. The CDR3: CASSQAIGSPYNEQFF. The CDR3 coding sequence is TGTGCCAGCAGCCAGGCCATAGGGAGCCCTTACAATGAGCAGTTCTTC. This sequence joins TRBV4-2 and TRBJ2-1; a weak D match, TRBD2 (5 bases). This CDR3 contains 16 residues. Per germline, CDR1 LGHNA and CDR2 YNFKEQ. With 3 bases removed from V and 4 bases from J, the gap between germline ends came to 16 bases.

The chain uses TRBV10-3 and TRBJ1-5, with D maybe TRBD1 (6 bases). Germline lookup yields CDR1 ENHRY and CDR2 SYGVKD. CDR3 length: 14 residues. V shed 4 bases and J shed 1 base, with 8 bases lying between them. Written as DNA, the CDR3 is TGTGCCATCAGTGCGGGACAAAGCAATCAGCCCCAGCATTTT. Its translation: CAISAGQSNQPQHF.

The chain carries TRBV11-2 and TRBJ2-1, with 12 nucleotides matching TRBD2. Germline V gene lookup returns CDR1 SGHAT and CDR2 FQNNGV. The J segment lost 5 bases and the V segment lost 5 bases, leaving 7 bases of the junction unmatched. This CDR3 comprises 16 residues. CDR3 in amino acids: CASSPRTSGVNNEQFF. CDR3 nucleotide sequence: TGTGCCAGCAGCCCAAGGACTAGCGGGGTAAACAATGAGCAGTTCTTC.